These T cell receptor beta chains were read from a single sample in a study of shared clonotypes between healthy human individuals. Measured with immunoSEQ multiplex PCR; TCRdb has only the in-frame clones, and not every one. The sample lists about 1 million clones, approximately 72% occurring once. Sequencing was performed on memory CD4+ T cells sorted from blood. The receptor source for this set is a man aged 18 to 35 in good health. Each CDR3 is given with its conserved first and last residue. A D gene is named only where the DNA matches it firmly. The size of a clone is reported for some rows only, either as once, few or many, or as a class for expanded clones.

CDR3nt	CDR3aa	v_gene	j_gene	abundance	d_gene
TGCAGCGTCCGGTCGGTCTCTGGAAACACCATATATTTT	CSVRSVSGNTIYF	TRBV29-1	TRBJ1-3	NA	NA
TGTGCCAGCAGTCTGGGAGGTTCCTTTCGGGGGCTCAACTCTGGGGCCAACGTCCTGACTTTC	CASSLGGSFRGLNSGANVLTF	TRBV27	TRBJ2-6	once	NA
TGCGCCAGCAGTCTCATAGCGGGAGAGCGCGAGCAGTACTTC	CASSLIAGEREQYF	TRBV4-3	TRBJ2-7	NA	TRBD2
TGTGCCAGCAGCCGACAGGCGAACACTGAAGCTTTCTTT	CASSRQANTEAFF	TRBV14	TRBJ1-1	NA	NA
TGTGCCAGCAGATTGGGACGGGCCTACGAGCAGTACTTC	CASRLGRAYEQYF	TRBV6-6	TRBJ2-7	NA	NA
TGTGCCTTCCGGGACAGGAGCCCCACCGGGGAGCTGTTTTTT	CAFRDRSPTGELFF	TRBV30	TRBJ2-2	few	TRBD1
TGTGCCAGCAGCGCGGACAGGGTCGGCTACACCTTC	CASSADRVGYTF	TRBV7-3	TRBJ1-2	few	TRBD1
TGTGCCACCAGCAGATCTGGGGCCAACGTCCTGACTTTC	CATSRSGANVLTF	TRBV15	TRBJ2-6	few	NA
TGTGCCAGCAGCCAAGGAATTCGAAATTACGAGCAGTACTTC	CASSQGIRNYEQYF	TRBV14	TRBJ2-7	many	NA
TGTGCCAGAAGGAGTTCAACCTACGAGCAGTACTTC	CARRSSTYEQYF	TRBV11-3	TRBJ2-7	NA	NA
TGTGCCAGCATGACTAGCGGGACGAATACGCAGTATTTT	CASMTSGTNTQYF	TRBV6-5	TRBJ2-3	NA	TRBD2
TGCGCCAGCAGGAACCCGGGACTAGCGGGCGGTGAGCAGTTCTTC	CASRNPGLAGGEQFF	TRBV10-2	TRBJ2-1	NA	TRBD2
TGTGCTAGTGGTCGATGTGATGCAGGACAAAGTCGGGCCAACGTCCTGACTTTC	CASGRCDAGQSRANVLTF	TRBV12-5	TRBJ2-6	NA	NA
TGTGCCAGCAGCACCGGACTAGCGGGAGGCTACAATGAGCAGTTCTTC	CASSTGLAGGYNEQFF	TRBV11-3	TRBJ2-1	NA	TRBD2
TGTGCCAGCACCCCGGGACTAGAATACACAGATACGCAGTATTTT	CASTPGLEYTDTQYF	TRBV7-6	TRBJ2-3	NA	TRBD2